This is a list of T cell receptor beta chains from one sample in a study of blood T cell repertoires in COVID-19. TCRdb's table, derived via immunoSEQ multiplex PCR, lists solely in-frame clones and lacks some. Of approximately 13,000 clones listed, less than 90% were seen once; the top ten hold 15% to 20%. Sample: peripheral blood. The receptor source for this set is a man in his forties with active or convalescent COVID-19. Each CDR3 is given with its conserved first and last residue. D genes are given only for firm matches. Where a row states a size, it is once, few, many or the class of an expanded clone; other rows omit it.

-	TRBV12-3/TRBV12-4	TRBJ1-2	-	CASSLGGGYTF	TGTGCCAGCAGTTTGGGGGGTGGCTACACCTTC
-	TRBV24-1	TRBJ2-1	-	CATSDPTANEQFF	TGTGCCACCAGTGATCCCACAGCAAATGAGCAGTTCTTC
-	TRBV25-1	TRBJ2-7	once	CASEEVGEQYF	TGTGCCAGCGAGGAAGTAGGCGAGCAGTACTTC
TRBD2	TRBV6-1	TRBJ2-7	-	CASSEGLAGSYEQYF	TGTGCCAGCAGCGAAGGACTAGCGGGGTCCTACGAGCAGTACTTC
-	TRBV29-1	TRBJ1-1	-	CSVLRGVIAEAFF	TGCAGCGTCCTCCGCGGGGTTATCGCTGAAGCTTTCTTT
-	TRBV5-1	TRBJ2-6	-	CASSDSSGANVLTF	TGCGCCAGCAGCGACTCCTCTGGGGCCAACGTCCTGACTTTC
TRBD1	TRBV6-2/TRBV6-3	TRBJ2-7	-	CASSLFSGGIVLYEQYF	TGTGCCAGCAGTCTATTTTCAGGGGGCATTGTCCTCTACGAGCAGTACTTC
TRBD2	TRBV6-4	TRBJ2-1	-	CASSEGTSGDNEQFF	TGTGCCAGCAGCGAAGGGACTAGCGGGGACAATGAGCAGTTCTTC
-	TRBV6-5	TRBJ2-5	-	CASSWSDGETQYF	TGTGCCAGCAGTTGGTCAGATGGAGAGACCCAGTACTTC
TRBD1	TRBV2	TRBJ1-5	-	CASSRGADRARF	TGTGCCAGCAGCCGGGGAGCGGACAGGGCTCGTTTT
-	TRBV7-6	TRBJ1-1	-	CASSLDPTAPEAFF	TGTGCCAGCAGCTTAGATCCGACAGCGCCTGAAGCTTTCTTT
-	TRBV4-1	TRBJ1-3	-	CASSQDPTVLSGNTIYF	TGCGCCAGCAGCCAAGATCCAACGGTCCTCTCTGGAAACACCATATATTTT
TRBD1	TRBV7-6	TRBJ1-6	-	CASSLGGQGYSPLHF	TGTGCCAGCAGCCTCGGGGGACAGGGGTACTCACCCCTCCACTTT
TRBD1	TRBV2	TRBJ1-4	-	CASSGTGVEKLFF	TGTGCCAGTTCCGGGACAGGGGTTGAAAAACTGTTTTTT
TRBD1	TRBV11-2	TRBJ1-4	once	CASSLLTGEGTNEKLFF	TGTGCCAGCAGCTTACTGACAGGGGAGGGAACTAATGAAAAACTGTTTTTT
-	TRBV10-2	TRBJ1-6	-	CASRGQHNSPLHF	TGCGCCAGCAGAGGACAGCATAATTCACCCCTCCACTTT
TRBD2	TRBV29-1	TRBJ2-3	-	CSADLQRGRPDTQYF	TGCAGCGCCGATCTCCAGCGGGGGAGGCCAGATACGCAGTATTTT
-	TRBV12-3/TRBV12-4	TRBJ1-5	-	CASSRTDQPQHF	TGTGCCAGCAGTCGAACAGATCAGCCCCAGCATTTT
TRBD2	TRBV7-2	TRBJ2-3	once	CASSNLAGGADTQYF	TGTGCCAGCAGCAACTTAGCGGGGGGTGCAGATACGCAGTATTTT